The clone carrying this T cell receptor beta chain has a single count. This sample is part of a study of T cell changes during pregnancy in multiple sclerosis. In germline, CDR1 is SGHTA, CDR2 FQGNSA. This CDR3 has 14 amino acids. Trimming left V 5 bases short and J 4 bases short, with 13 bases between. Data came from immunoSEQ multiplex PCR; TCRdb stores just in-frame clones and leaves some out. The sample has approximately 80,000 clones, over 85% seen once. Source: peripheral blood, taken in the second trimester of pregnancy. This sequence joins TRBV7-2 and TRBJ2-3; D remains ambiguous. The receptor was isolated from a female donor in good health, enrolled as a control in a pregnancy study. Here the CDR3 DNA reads TGTGCCAGCAGCCCACCATCGCGCGCAGATACGCAGTATTTT. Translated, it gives CASSPPSRADTQYF.